A selection of T cell receptor beta chains follows, all from one sample in a study of blood T cell repertoires in COVID-19. TCRdb's table, derived via immunoSEQ multiplex PCR, lists solely in-frame clones and lacks some. The sample lists approximately 78,000 clones; roughly 90% were seen once. Sequences were obtained from peripheral blood. These TCRs come from a man in his fifties with acute or convalescent COVID-19. Both conserved end residues are part of each CDR3. Fields, in order: clone size, J gene, D gene, V gene, CDR3 protein, CDR3 DNA. The D gene is left open where the match is weak. Rows give clone size only sometimes, using once, few, many, or a class for an expanded clone.

size: -
J: TRBJ1-5
D: -
V: TRBV21-1
CDR3: CASSKCGPRDRGNQPQHF
DNA: TGTGCCAGCAGCAAGTGCGGTCCCCGGGACAGGGGCAATCAGCCCCAGCATTTT

size: -
J: TRBJ1-2
D: -
V: TRBV7-9
CDR3: CASSLESGLGYTF
DNA: TGTGCCAGCAGCTTGGAGAGCGGTCTTGGCTACACCTTC

size: -
J: TRBJ2-1
D: -
V: TRBV11-2
CDR3: CASSTGLWDEQFF
DNA: TGTGCCAGCAGCACTGGACTATGGGATGAGCAGTTCTTC

size: -
J: TRBJ1-5
D: -
V: TRBV6-1
CDR3: CASSEILLGGYSNQPQHF
DNA: TGTGCCAGCAGTGAAATTTTATTAGGAGGGTATAGCAATCAGCCCCAGCATTTT

size: -
J: TRBJ1-5
D: -
V: TRBV28
CDR3: CASRPPTVGISQPQHF
DNA: TGTGCCAGCAGGCCTCCGACAGTAGGGATTAGTCAGCCCCAGCATTTT

size: -
J: TRBJ1-1
D: -
V: TRBV20-1
CDR3: CSAHLNTEAFF
DNA: TGCAGTGCACATTTGAACACTGAAGCTTTCTTT

size: -
J: TRBJ1-1
D: TRBD1
V: TRBV10-3
CDR3: CAISPTGTYEAFF
DNA: TGTGCCATCAGTCCGACAGGGACTTATGAAGCTTTCTTT

size: -
J: TRBJ2-7
D: TRBD1
V: TRBV27
CDR3: CASSSQQTGAIYEQYF
DNA: TGTGCCAGCAGTTCACAACAGACAGGGGCGATCTACGAGCAGTACTTC

size: -
J: TRBJ1-1
D: -
V: TRBV21-1
CDR3: CASSKGGRRNTEAFF
DNA: TGTGCCAGCAGCAAAGGTGGCAGAAGGAACACTGAAGCTTTCTTT

size: -
J: TRBJ2-1
D: TRBD1
V: TRBV6-2/TRBV6-3
CDR3: CASSYYLGQDVYNEQFF
DNA: TGTGCCAGCAGTTACTACCTAGGACAGGATGTCTACAATGAGCAGTTCTTC

size: -
J: TRBJ1-3
D: TRBD1
V: TRBV5-1
CDR3: CASSLVGQGSGNTIYF
DNA: TGCGCCAGCAGCTTGGTGGGACAGGGTTCGGGAAACACCATATATTTT

size: -
J: TRBJ1-6
D: -
V: TRBV9
CDR3: CASSPRVEGWNSPLHF
DNA: TGTGCCAGCAGCCCCCGGGTGGAGGGATGGAATTCACCCCTCCACTTT

size: -
J: TRBJ1-6
D: TRBD1
V: TRBV5-1
CDR3: CASSLHGDRGSPLHF
DNA: TGCGCCAGCAGCTTGCATGGGGACAGAGGATCACCCCTCCACTTT

size: -
J: TRBJ2-1
D: TRBD1
V: TRBV7-9
CDR3: CASSWGQGSGNEQFF
DNA: TGTGCCAGCAGCTGGGGACAGGGTTCCGGCAATGAGCAGTTCTTC

size: -
J: TRBJ2-2
D: -
V: TRBV11-2
CDR3: CASSPGVPTGELFF
DNA: TGTGCCAGCAGTCCGGGGGTCCCCACCGGGGAGCTGTTTTTT

size: -
J: TRBJ2-3
D: TRBD2
V: TRBV5-4
CDR3: CASRPAGGRTDTQYF
DNA: TGTGCCAGCAGGCCAGCGGGGGGACGCACAGATACGCAGTATTTT

size: -
J: TRBJ2-3
D: -
V: TRBV5-4
CDR3: CASSWETGQRTDTQYF
DNA: TGTGCCAGCAGCTGGGAGACTGGGCAAAGAACAGATACGCAGTATTTT

size: -
J: TRBJ2-2
D: -
V: TRBV27
CDR3: CASTYGTPNTGELFF
DNA: TGTGCCAGCACTTATGGGACACCCAACACCGGGGAGCTGTTTTTT

size: -
J: TRBJ2-3
D: -
V: TRBV6-5
CDR3: CASRRDFDTDTQYF
DNA: TGTGCCAGCAGGAGGGACTTCGACACAGATACGCAGTATTTT

size: -
J: TRBJ2-7
D: TRBD1
V: TRBV29-1
CDR3: CSVVGQGLYEQYF
DNA: TGCAGCGTTGTGGGACAGGGATTGTACGAGCAGTACTTC

size: -
J: TRBJ2-2
D: -
V: TRBV24-1
CDR3: CATGGITGELFF
DNA: TGTGCCACCGGGGGCATCACCGGGGAGCTGTTTTTT

size: once
J: TRBJ2-4
D: -
V: TRBV4-1
CDR3: CASSQAWGLAKNIQYF
DNA: TGCGCCAGCAGCCAAGCCTGGGGGCTAGCCAAAAACATTCAGTACTTC

size: -
J: TRBJ1-2
D: TRBD1
V: TRBV6-5
CDR3: CASSPTGLANYGYTF
DNA: TGTGCCAGCAGTCCGACAGGGTTAGCTAACTATGGCTACACCTTC

size: -
J: TRBJ1-6
D: TRBD1
V: TRBV6-5
CDR3: CASSVDRDRNSPLHF
DNA: TGTGCCAGCAGCGTGGACAGGGACAGAAATTCACCCCTCCACTTT

size: -
J: TRBJ2-5
D: -
V: TRBV24-1
CDR3: CATSDSRPGTTHQETQYF
DNA: TGTGCCACCAGTGACTCACGCCCCGGGACAACACACCAAGAGACCCAGTACTTC

size: -
J: TRBJ1-6
D: -
V: TRBV3-1/TRBV3-2
CDR3: CASSQGGGYQGNSPLHF
DNA: TGTGCCAGCAGCCAAGGGGGGGGGTATCAAGGTAATTCACCCCTCCACTTT

size: -
J: TRBJ1-2
D: -
V: TRBV29-1
CDR3: CSVDTGFGYTF
DNA: TGCAGCGTTGATACAGGCTTTGGCTACACCTTC

size: -
J: TRBJ2-2
D: TRBD1
V: TRBV9
CDR3: CASRRGLGITGELFF
DNA: TGTGCCAGCCGTAGGGGGCTAGGGATCACCGGGGAGCTGTTTTTT

size: -
J: TRBJ1-3
D: -
V: TRBV5-1
CDR3: CASSPGGVGNTIYF
DNA: TGCGCCAGCAGCCCGGGCGGGGTTGGAAACACCATATATTTT

size: -
J: TRBJ2-5
D: TRBD1
V: TRBV5-1
CDR3: CASSLFGTGGLSQETQYF
DNA: TGCGCCAGCAGCTTGTTTGGGACAGGGGGCCTAAGCCAAGAGACCCAGTACTTC

size: -
J: TRBJ1-5
D: TRBD1
V: TRBV6-5
CDR3: CASRPRGHQPQHF
DNA: TGTGCCAGCAGGCCCAGGGGGCATCAGCCCCAGCATTTT

size: once
J: TRBJ1-1
D: -
V: TRBV3-1/TRBV3-2
CDR3: CASSQWEGGEAFF
DNA: TGTGCCAGCAGCCAGTGGGAGGGCGGAGAAGCTTTCTTT

size: -
J: TRBJ1-6
D: -
V: TRBV4-1
CDR3: CASSPSTLNSPLHF
DNA: TGCGCCAGCAGCCCCTCGACTCTCAATTCACCCCTCCACTTT

size: once
J: TRBJ2-7
D: -
V: TRBV5-1
CDR3: CASSFGGSSPYEQYF
DNA: TGCGCCAGCAGCTTTGGGGGCTCCTCACCCTACGAGCAGTACTTC

size: -
J: TRBJ2-1
D: -
V: TRBV5-1
CDR3: CASSLQGRSYDEQFF
DNA: TGCGCCAGCAGCTTACAGGGCAGGAGTTACGATGAGCAGTTCTTC

size: -
J: TRBJ1-2
D: -
V: TRBV6-2/TRBV6-3
CDR3: CASSYSGRRGGYGYTF
DNA: TGTGCCAGCAGTTACTCGGGTCGCAGGGGTGGGTATGGCTACACCTTC